This T cell receptor (beta chain) originates from a study of blood T cells in healthy people across ages. General observations from the study: Diversity of TCR beta per million T cells declined in a roughly linear way with age. Naive T cell percentage by flow cytometry tracked strongly with beta diversity.

Healthy Caucasians from Russia aged about 6 to 95 served as donors. Isolating PBMCs gave at least 6.5 million of these cells per sample. Regarding this clonotype: Antigen unknown.

This CDR3 contains 15 residues. Germline trimming cut 3 bases from V and 4 bases from J; bases unmatched to any gene: 7. CDR1 and CDR2 (germline): SGDLS, YYNGEE. Primers used in a second PCR of roughly 6 to 11 cycles were a sample-barcoded 5' primer and a J-beta primer mix. MiXCR was run by TCRdb on the 5' RACE reads, yielding one entry per CDR3 protein. The table lists under 2,000,000 distinct CDR3 sequences, roughly 50% of them singletons, with approximately 2.1% in the top ten. The V gene is TRBV9, the J gene TRBJ2-3; 8 bases fit TRBD1. Sequenced: blood. This TCR came from a woman aged 40 to 49 in good health. The CDR3 DNA is TGTGCCAGCAGCGGAGACAGGGGTGGCGCAGATACGCAGTATTTT. The encoded protein is CASSGDRGGADTQYF.